The 14 T cell receptor beta chains given below trace back to one sample, sequenced in a study of blood T cell repertoires in COVID-19. Sequencing was performed with immunoSEQ multiplex PCR; in TCRdb, only in-frame clones are kept and a portion is missing. The sample has 200,000 to 250,000 clones; around 86% are singletons. What was sequenced was peripheral blood. These receptors all come from a young man who had recovered from COVID-19.

This clone was observed a single time. The CDR3 DNA follows: TGTGCCAGCAAGGACACAGGGTTCGGGCGATACGAGCAGTACTTC. It yields the protein CASKDTGFGRYEQYF. The V call is TRBV25-1, the J call TRBJ2-7; possible D gene TRBD1, 6 bases. V was pared by 7 bases and J by 4 bases, with 20 bases between. The CDR3 contains 15 residues. Per the germline V gene, CDR1 is MGHDK and CDR2 is SYGVNS.

The V call is TRBV7-9, the J call TRBJ2-6; D possibly corresponds to TRBD1 (7 bases). With 8 bases removed from V and 0 bases from J, the gap between germline ends came to 17 bases. CDR3 length equals 17 residues. Germline values: CDR1 SEHNR, CDR2 FQNEAQ (reference sequence). DNA for the CDR3: TGTGCCAGCTCCTTTGGCAGGGGGGACTCTGGGGCCAACGTCCTGACTTTC. Protein sequence: CASSFGRGDSGANVLTF. Full variable domain (remainder filled in from reference TRBV7-9 and TRBJ2-6): DTGVSQNPRHKITKRGQNVTFRCDPISEHNRLYWYRQTLGQGPEFLTYFQNEAQLEKSRLLSDRFSAERPKGSFSTLEIQRTEQGDSAMYLCASSFGRGDSGANVLTFGAGSRLTVL.

J is TRBJ2-7 and V is TRBV6-2 or TRBV6-3; 7 nucleotides agree with TRBD2. Germline loops: CDR1 MNHEY, CDR2 SVGEGT. V lost 4 bases to trimming and J lost 0 bases; unmatched junction nucleotides: 15. CDR3 length: 18 residues. For the CDR3, the DNA is TGTGCCAGCAGTTCCAATCCCTCGGGGGACTACAACTCCTACGAGCAGTACTTC. It is translated as CASSSNPSGDYNSYEQYF.

This clone was detected a few times. This chain uses TRBV11-1 with TRBJ2-6, with no clear D. Looked up from germline, CDR1 is SGHAT and CDR2 is FQDESV (reference sequence). This CDR3 contains 16 residues. The V end was cut by 5 bases, the J end by 1 base, with 12 bases between. The CDR3 DNA is TGTGCCAGCAGCCCGAGACTTTCTTCTGGGGCCAACGTCCTGACTTTC. Translating gives CASSPRLSSGANVLTF.

This clone was found once. This sequence joins TRBV5-1 and TRBJ2-7; TRBD1 aligns across 7 bases. V gave up 7 bases and J gave up 3 bases; unmatched junction bases: 7. CDR3 length equals 13 residues. The germline CDR1 and CDR2 sequences are SGHRS and YFSETQ. CDR3 protein: CASCRDSNYEQYF. The CDR3 nucleotides are TGCGCCAGCTGCCGGGACAGCAACTACGAGCAGTACTTC.

V usage is TRBV3-1 (or the pseudogene TRBV3-2) and J usage is TRBJ1-5; 7 bases align to TRBD1. Germline lookup yields CDR1 LGHDT and CDR2 YNNKEL (reference sequence). After removal of 1 base from V and 5 bases from J, the junction contained 11 bases not matched to a gene. The CDR3 runs to 17 residues. The CDR3 region is CASSQGHLQGRDQPQHF. CDR3 DNA: TGTGCCAGCAGCCAAGGACATCTACAGGGGCGAGATCAGCCCCAGCATTTT.

V gene TRBV7-7 combines with J gene TRBJ2-1; D is undetermined. CDR1 and CDR2 from the germline V gene are SSHAT and FNYEAQ (reference sequence). This CDR3 comprises 15 residues. Trimming shortened V by 0 bases and J by 6 bases, and 12 bases separated the two germline ends. The CDR3 is CASSLALGPGNEQFF. The CDR3 DNA reads TGTGCCAGCAGCTTAGCGCTGGGTCCAGGCAATGAGCAGTTCTTC.

The V and J genes are TRBV19 and TRBJ1-6; D remains ambiguous. The CDR3 sequence is 15 residues long. Germline loops: CDR1 LNHDA, CDR2 SQIVND (reference sequence). V dropped 10 bases and J dropped 6 bases, with 19 bases sitting between them. CDR3 region: CATRAVEAGNSPLHF. CDR3 DNA: TGTGCCACCCGAGCGGTGGAGGCCGGTAATTCACCCCTCCACTTT.

The chain recombines TRBV11-2 with TRBJ2-7; 9 bases are a match to TRBD1. The CDR3 sequence is 14 residues long. CDR1 and CDR2 from the germline V gene are SGHAT and FQNNGV. Trimming cost V 4 bases and J 3 bases; bases outside gene matches: 4. The CDR3 region is CASSSGQGGYEQYF. The CDR3 DNA reads as TGTGCCAGCAGCTCGGGACAGGGTGGCTACGAGCAGTACTTC.

V gene TRBV5-1 combines with J gene TRBJ1-1; D remains ambiguous. CDR3 length: 13 amino acids. V gave up 3 bases and J gave up 1 base, with 7 bases separating them. Germline V gene lookup returns CDR1 SGHRS and CDR2 YFSETQ. The CDR3 is CASSSQANTEAFF. Here the CDR3 DNA reads TGCGCCAGCAGCTCCCAGGCGAACACTGAAGCTTTCTTT.

The chain employs TRBV5-5 and TRBJ2-3; 7 nucleotides align to TRBD2. Germline-derived CDR1 and CDR2 are SGHKS and YYEKEE (reference sequence). The trim removed 0 bases at V and 6 bases at J, leaving 13 bases unmatched. The CDR3 is 17 residues long. Here the CDR3 reads CASSLVPRGEGFDTQYF. The CDR3, as DNA: TGTGCCAGCAGCTTGGTCCCTCGGGGGGAGGGTTTTGATACGCAGTATTTT.

The chain carries TRBV18 and TRBJ1-2; a weak D match, TRBD1 (5 bases). Trimming pared 6 bases from V and 2 bases from J, leaving 16 bases between. Germline V gene lookup returns CDR1 KGHSH and CDR2 LQKENI. This CDR3 contains 15 residues. The CDR3 loop is CASSDGGDTNYGYTF. CDR3 sequence (DNA): TGTGCCAGCTCGGATGGGGGGGATACAAACTATGGCTACACCTTC. Drawing the rest from reference TRBV18 and TRBJ1-2, the complete variable domain is NAGVMQNPRHLVRRRGQEARLRCSPMKGHSHVYWYRQLPEEGLKFMVYLQKENIIDESGMPKERFSAEFPKEGPSILRIQQVVRGDSAAYFCASSDGGDTNYGYTFGSGTRLTVV.

The chain couples TRBV7-8 to TRBJ2-7; 7 nucleotides match TRBD1. There are 14 residues in the CDR3. Per germline, CDR1 SGHVS and CDR2 FQNEAQ. Germline trimming cut 5 bases from V and 2 bases from J; bases unmatched to any gene: 6. The CDR3, as DNA: TGTGCCAGCAGCGAATGGGACAGACCCTACGAGCAGTACTTC. Translating it yields CASSEWDRPYEQYF.

The chain carries TRBV6-1 and TRBJ1-1; D is possibly TRBD1 (6 bases). The germline CDR1 and CDR2 sequences are MNHNS and SASEGT. The CDR3 is 16 residues long. The germline V and J ends were trimmed by 3 bases and 12 bases, with 26 bases remaining between them. In DNA, the CDR3 is TGTGCCAGCAGTGATGCCGGGACAAGGGAGGGACGGGTACCTTTCTTT. It codes for CASSDAGTREGRVPFF.